One sample yielded the 7 T cell receptor beta chains listed below, sequenced in a study of cytomegalovirus exposure and HLA in healthy donors. A multiplex PCR was run with 60 Vbeta primers and 13 Jbeta primers. Assay used: immunoSEQ multiplex PCR; TCRdb lists only in-frame clones, some missing. Of 100,000 to 150,000 clones listed, about 73% were seen once; the top ten hold approximately 2.9%. The specimen sequenced was PBMCs. The receptors come from a human donor in good health.

This clone appeared once. The CDR3 region has the DNA TGTGCCAGCAGTAGGACAGGGGGTGTCAGTGAGCAGTTCTTC. This translates into CASSRTGGVSEQFF. The rearrangement links TRBV27 to TRBJ2-1, with 10 nucleotides matching TRBD1. Per germline, CDR1 MNHEY and CDR2 SMNVEV (reference sequence). The CDR3 length is 14 residues. The V segment lost 5 bases and the J segment 9 bases; nucleotides outside the gene matches: 7.

A remark on this clone: In the same sample, other DNA sequences code for this CDR3. The genes are TRBV21-1 and TRBJ2-1; the table assigns TRBD2, which was not confirmed against the DNA. TRBV21-1 is labeled a pseudogene. The CDR3 loop spans 15 amino acids. Here the CDR3 DNA reads TGTGCCAGCAGCAAAGGGGGGGGCTCCTACAATGAGCAGTTCTTC. Translated, it gives CASSKGGGSYNEQFF.

The chain uses TRBV18 and TRBJ2-7; 9 nucleotides align to TRBD2. The trim removed 5 bases at V and 3 bases at J, leaving 5 bases unmatched. Germline-derived CDR1 and CDR2 are KGHSH and LQKENI. The CDR3 extends over 14 amino acids. This chain's CDR3 is CASSAGTSYYEQYF. The CDR3 bases are TGTGCCAGCTCAGCCGGGACTAGCTACTACGAGCAGTACTTC.

The DNA for the CDR3 is TGCGCCAGCAGTTGGAGGGGAGGGGTGCGCGAGACCCAGTACTTC. The encoded protein is CASSWRGGVRETQYF. V gene TRBV5-1 combines with J gene TRBJ2-5; 7 nucleotides match TRBD2. Germline lookup yields CDR1 SGHRS and CDR2 YFSETQ. This CDR3 comprises 15 residues. The V and J ends lost 5 bases and 5 bases, in that order; junction bases with no gene match: 12.

CDR3 loop: CASSHRSGPYEQYF. The CDR3 DNA sequence: TGCGCCAGCAGCCATCGTAGCGGGCCCTACGAGCAGTACTTC. The chain recombines TRBV4-3 with TRBJ2-7, with 7 positions matching TRBD2. The germline CDR1 and CDR2 sequences are LGHNA and YSLEER. The trim removed 3 bases at V and 2 bases at J, leaving 4 bases unmatched. The CDR3 totals 14 residues.

This clone was counted a few times. The V and J genes are TRBV7-8 and TRBJ1-2; 8 positions agree with TRBD1. The ends lost 0 bases at V and 3 bases at J; junction bases unmatched: 3. The CDR3 contains 15 residues. Germline-derived CDR1 and CDR2 are SGHVS and FQNEAQ. The CDR3 region has the DNA TGTGCCAGCAGCTTAGCCAGGGGGCTTGACTATGGCTACACCTTC. Its protein product is CASSLARGLDYGYTF.

V usage is TRBV21-1 and J usage is TRBJ1-6; TRBD1 was called by the table and not checked on the DNA. TRBV21-1 is described as a pseudogene. The CDR3 is 13 residues long. The CDR3 spells CAARTGYNSPLHF. In DNA form, the CDR3 reads TGTGCCGCACGGACAGGGTATAATTCACCCCTCCACTTT.